The sequence of this TCR beta chain was determined in a study of T cell responses to AZD1222 COVID-19 vaccine. With V trimmed by 6 bases and J by 6 bases, 8 bases remained unmatched. Per the germline V gene, CDR1 is MNHEY and CDR2 is SVGEGT. This CDR3 has 14 amino acids. TCRdb's table, derived via immunoSEQ multiplex PCR, lists solely in-frame clones and lacks some. The data contain about 140,000 clones, roughly 85% of them singletons. This sequence joins TRBV6-2 or TRBV6-3 and TRBJ1-5, with 7 positions matching TRBD1. The clonotype originates from an adult who received the MenACWY meningococcal vaccine as a control. Sample: peripheral blood, taken 28 days after the second dose of the MenACWY control vaccine. CDR3 DNA: TGTGCCAGCAGCCGGGGGACAGTCGGTCAGCCCCAGCATTTT. Its protein is CASSRGTVGQPQHF.